The text below deals with one T cell receptor beta chain. This entry belongs to a study of blood T cell repertoires in COVID-19. For the study at large: Both acute and convalescent COVID-19 samples were obtained from the United States, Italy and Spain. The analysed material was cDNA or gDNA that came from T cells, B-cell-depleted T cells, or PBMCs.

Germline CDR1 and CDR2: SGHKS and YYEKEE (reference sequence). The ends were cut back, 3 bases at V and 3 bases at J, with 18 bases in the middle. CDR3 length: 16 amino acids. Original processing methods: Cell counts per sample came from amplifying reference gene primers. The repertoire was sequenced with immunoSEQ multiplex PCR; TCRdb's copy has only in-frame clones and lacks some. V, J and clone size are taken as reported in that table, and D and trimming were inferred from the DNA itself. The sample carries approximately 250,000 clones, more than 85% recorded once. The V call is TRBV5-5, the J call TRBJ1-2; a weak D match, TRBD1 (6 bases). The source material was PBMCs or T cells enriched from blood (not recorded which). The clonotype originates from a middle-aged man who had been exposed to COVID-19. The CDR3 DNA reads as TGTGCCAGCAGCTGGCCGGGGACACCGGATGACTATGGCTACACCTTC. Amino acid sequence: CASSWPGTPDDYGYTF.